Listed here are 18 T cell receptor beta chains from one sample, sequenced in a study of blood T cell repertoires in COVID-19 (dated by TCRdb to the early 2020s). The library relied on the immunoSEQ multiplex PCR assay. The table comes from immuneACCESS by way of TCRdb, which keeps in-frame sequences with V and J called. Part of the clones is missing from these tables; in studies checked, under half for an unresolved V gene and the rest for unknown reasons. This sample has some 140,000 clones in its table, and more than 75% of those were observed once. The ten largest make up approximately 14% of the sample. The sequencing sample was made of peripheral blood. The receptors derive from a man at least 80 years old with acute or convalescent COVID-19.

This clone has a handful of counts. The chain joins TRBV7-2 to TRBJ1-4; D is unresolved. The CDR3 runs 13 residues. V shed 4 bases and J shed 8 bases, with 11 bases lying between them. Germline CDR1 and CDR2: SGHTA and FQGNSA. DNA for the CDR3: TGTGCCAGCAGCTACAATAAAAGAGAAAAACTGTTTTTT. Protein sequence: CASSYNKREKLFF.

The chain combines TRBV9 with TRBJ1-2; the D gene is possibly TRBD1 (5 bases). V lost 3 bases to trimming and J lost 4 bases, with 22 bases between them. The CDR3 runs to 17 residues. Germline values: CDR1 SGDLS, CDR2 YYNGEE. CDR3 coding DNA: TGTGCCAGCAGCGGGCAGACTTCCCGGGGGACGTTCTATGGCTACACCTTC. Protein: CASSGQTSRGTFYGYTF.

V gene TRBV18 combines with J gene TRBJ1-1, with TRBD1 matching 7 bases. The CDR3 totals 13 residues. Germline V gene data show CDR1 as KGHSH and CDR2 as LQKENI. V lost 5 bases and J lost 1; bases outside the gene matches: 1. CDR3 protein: CASSRDRNTEAFF. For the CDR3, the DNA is TGTGCCAGCTCAAGGGACAGGAACACTGAAGCTTTCTTT.

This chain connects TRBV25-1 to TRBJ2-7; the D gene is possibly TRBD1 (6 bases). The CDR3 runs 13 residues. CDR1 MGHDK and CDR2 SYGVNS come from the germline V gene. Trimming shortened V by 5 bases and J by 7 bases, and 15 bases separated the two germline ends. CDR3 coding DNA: TGTGCCAGCAGTTTTTCAGGGGTAGGGGAGCAGTACTTC. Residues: CASSFSGVGEQYF.

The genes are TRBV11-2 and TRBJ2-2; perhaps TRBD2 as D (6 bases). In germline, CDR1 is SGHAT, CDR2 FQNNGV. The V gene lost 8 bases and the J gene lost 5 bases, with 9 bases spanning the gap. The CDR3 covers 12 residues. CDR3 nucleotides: TGTGCCAGCCGGGGGTTGACCGGGGAGCTGTTTTTT. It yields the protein CASRGLTGELFF.

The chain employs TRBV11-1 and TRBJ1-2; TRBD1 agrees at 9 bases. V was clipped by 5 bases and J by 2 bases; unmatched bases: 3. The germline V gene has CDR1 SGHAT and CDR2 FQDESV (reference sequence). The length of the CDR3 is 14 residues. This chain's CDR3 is CASSPGQGNYGYTF. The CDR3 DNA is TGTGCCAGCAGCCCGGGACAGGGAAACTATGGCTACACCTTC.

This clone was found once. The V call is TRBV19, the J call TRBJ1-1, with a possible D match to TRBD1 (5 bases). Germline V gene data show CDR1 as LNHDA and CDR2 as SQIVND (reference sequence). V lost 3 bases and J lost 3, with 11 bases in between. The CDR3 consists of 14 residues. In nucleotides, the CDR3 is TGTGCCAGTAGTATCCAGGGTGCGGACACTGAAGCTTTCTTT. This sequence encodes CASSIQGADTEAFF.

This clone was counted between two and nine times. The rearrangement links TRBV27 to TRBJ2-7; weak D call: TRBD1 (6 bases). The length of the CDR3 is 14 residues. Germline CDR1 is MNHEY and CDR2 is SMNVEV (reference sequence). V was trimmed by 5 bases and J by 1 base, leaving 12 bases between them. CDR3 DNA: TGTGCCAGCAGTAGAAACAGGGATTCCTACGAGCAGTACTTC. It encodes CASSRNRDSYEQYF.

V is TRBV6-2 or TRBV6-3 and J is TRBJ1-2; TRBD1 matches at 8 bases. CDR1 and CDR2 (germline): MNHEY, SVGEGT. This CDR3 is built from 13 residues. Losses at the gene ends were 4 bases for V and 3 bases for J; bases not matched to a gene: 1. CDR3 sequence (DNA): TGTGCCAGCAGTTTGGACAGGGACTATGGCTACACCTTC. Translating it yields CASSLDRDYGYTF.

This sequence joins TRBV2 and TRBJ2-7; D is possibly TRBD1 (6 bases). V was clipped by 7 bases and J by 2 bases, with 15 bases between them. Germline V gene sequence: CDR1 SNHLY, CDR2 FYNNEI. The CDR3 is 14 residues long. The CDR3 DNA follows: TGTGCCAGCACCGTCCCAGGGGCCGCCTACGAGCAGTACTTC. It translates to CASTVPGAAYEQYF.

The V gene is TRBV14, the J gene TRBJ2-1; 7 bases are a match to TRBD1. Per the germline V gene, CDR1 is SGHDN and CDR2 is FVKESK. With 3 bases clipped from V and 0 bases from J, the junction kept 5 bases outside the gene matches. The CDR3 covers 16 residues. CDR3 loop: CASSHRDSLSYNEQFF. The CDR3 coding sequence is TGTGCCAGCAGCCATAGGGACAGTCTCTCCTACAATGAGCAGTTCTTC.

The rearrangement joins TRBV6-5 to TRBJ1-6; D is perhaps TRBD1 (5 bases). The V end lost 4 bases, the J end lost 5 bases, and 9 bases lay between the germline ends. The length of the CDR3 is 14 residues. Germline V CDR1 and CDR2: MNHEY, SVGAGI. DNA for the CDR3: TGTGCCAGCAGTTCAGGGTCCCATAATTCACCCCTCCACTTT. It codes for CASSSGSHNSPLHF.

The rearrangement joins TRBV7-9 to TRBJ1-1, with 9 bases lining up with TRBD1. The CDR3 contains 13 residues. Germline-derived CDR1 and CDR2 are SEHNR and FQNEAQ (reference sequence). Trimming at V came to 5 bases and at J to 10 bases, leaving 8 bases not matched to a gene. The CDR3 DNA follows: TGTGCCAGCAGCATGCGGACAGGGGAAAGAGCTTTCTTT. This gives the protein CASSMRTGERAFF.

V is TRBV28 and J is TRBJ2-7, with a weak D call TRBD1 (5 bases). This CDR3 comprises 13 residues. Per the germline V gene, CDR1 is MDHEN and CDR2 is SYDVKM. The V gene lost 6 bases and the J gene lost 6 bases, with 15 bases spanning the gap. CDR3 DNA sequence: TGTGCCAGCAGCCAGGGTCTTCCTGGCGAGCAGTACTTC. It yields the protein CASSQGLPGEQYF.

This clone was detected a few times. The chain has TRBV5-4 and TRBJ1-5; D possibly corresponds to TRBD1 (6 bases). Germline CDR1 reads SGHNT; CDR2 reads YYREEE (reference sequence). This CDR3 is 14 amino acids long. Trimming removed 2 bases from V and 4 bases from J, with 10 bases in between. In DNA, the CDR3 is TGTGCCAGCAGCTTACAGGGAGCTAATCAGCCCCAGCATTTT. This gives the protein CASSLQGANQPQHF. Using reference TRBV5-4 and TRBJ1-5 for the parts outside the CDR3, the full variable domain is ETGVTQSPTHLIKTRGQQVTLRCSSQSGHNTVSWYQQALGQGPQFIFQYYREEENGRGNFPPRFSGLQFPNYSSELNVNALELDDSALYLCASSLQGANQPQHFGDGTRLSIL.

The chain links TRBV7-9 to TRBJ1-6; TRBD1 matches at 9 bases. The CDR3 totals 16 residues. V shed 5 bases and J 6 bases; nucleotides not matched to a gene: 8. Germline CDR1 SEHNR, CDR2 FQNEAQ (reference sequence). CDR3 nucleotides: TGTGCCAGCAGCCCTATTTTGGGACAGGGTAATTCACCCCTCCACTTT. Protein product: CASSPILGQGNSPLHF.

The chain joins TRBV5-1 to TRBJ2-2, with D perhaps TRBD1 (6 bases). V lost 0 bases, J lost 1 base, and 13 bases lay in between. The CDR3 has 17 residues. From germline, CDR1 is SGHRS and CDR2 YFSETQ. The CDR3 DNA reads TGCGCCAGCAGCTTGGGGTATAGGACAGTGAACACCGGGGAGCTGTTTTTT. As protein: CASSLGYRTVNTGELFF.

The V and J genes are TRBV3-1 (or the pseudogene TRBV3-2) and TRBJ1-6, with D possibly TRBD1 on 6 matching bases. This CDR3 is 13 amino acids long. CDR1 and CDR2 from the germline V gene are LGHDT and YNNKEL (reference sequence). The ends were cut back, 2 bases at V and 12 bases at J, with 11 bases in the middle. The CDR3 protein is CASSQNRVEPLHF. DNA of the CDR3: TGTGCCAGCAGCCAAAACAGGGTTGAACCCCTCCACTTT.